The 27 T cell receptor beta chains below all came from one sample that was sequenced in a study of beta chain features in type 1 diabetes. Study-wide findings and caveats: All four CD4+ subsets from Type 1 diabetes patients carried moderately but significantly shorter TCRB CDR3s.

Their antigens remain unidentified. Sequenced material consisted of expressed TCRB transcripts (all of the isolated RNA was reverse transcribed). Method: immunoSEQ multiplex PCR; TCRdb's copy keeps in-frame clones and lacks some. The repertoire holds 310,000 or so clones, with about a tenth as singletons. Material: central memory CD4+ T cells from blood. The receptors were gathered from a man aged 30 to 45 with type 1 diabetes.

The chain joins TRBV5-1 to TRBJ2-2, with TRBD2 matching 8 bases. CDR3 length: 16 residues. The J segment lost 4 bases and the V segment lost 3 bases, leaving 8 bases of the junction unmatched. Germline lookup yields CDR1 SGHRS and CDR2 YFSETQ. CDR3 DNA sequence: TGCGCCAGCAGCTCGGACCTAGCGGGTTTCACCGGGGAGCTGTTTTTT. Its translation: CASSSDLAGFTGELFF.

The rearrangement links TRBV18 to TRBJ1-5; D perhaps matches TRBD1 (6 bases). The CDR3 sequence is 14 residues long. Germline CDR1 KGHSH, CDR2 LQKENI. V shed 6 bases and J shed 7 bases, with 16 bases lying between them. The CDR3 sequence: CASSLAGAQQPQHF. The DNA for the CDR3 is TGTGCCAGCTCCCTAGCGGGGGCACAACAGCCCCAGCATTTT.

The rearrangement links TRBV7-8 to TRBJ2-1; D is perhaps TRBD1 or TRBD2 (5 bases each). Per the germline V gene, CDR1 is SGHVS and CDR2 is FQNEAQ. V lost 4 bases and J lost 2, with 12 bases in between. This CDR3 contains 15 residues. The chain's CDR3 is CASSYRDQTYNEQFF. The CDR3 DNA is TGTGCCAGCAGCTATAGGGACCAGACCTACAATGAGCAGTTCTTC.

This clone was seen a handful of times. The V gene is TRBV30, the J gene TRBJ2-2, with no clear D. Germline-derived CDR1 and CDR2 are GTSNPN and SVGIG (reference sequence). V was cut by 4 bases and J by 4 bases, with 10 bases left in between. The CDR3 has 13 amino acids. The CDR3 bases are TGTGCCTGGACCAAAAGACCCACCGGGGAGCTGTTTTTT. Its translation is CAWTKRPTGELFF.

The chain carries TRBV18 and TRBJ2-1, with 9 bases that match TRBD2. Germline CDR1 reads KGHSH; CDR2 reads LQKENI. Unmatched junction bases numbered 7, after V lost 3 bases and J lost 4 bases. This CDR3 region has 16 residues. CDR3 region: CASSPGQRGVYNEQFF. CDR3 nucleotides: TGTGCCAGCTCACCTGGACAGCGGGGGGTATACAATGAGCAGTTCTTC.

This clone has a handful of counts. V is TRBV18 and J is TRBJ2-5; TRBD1 matches 8 bases. From germline, CDR1 is KGHSH and CDR2 LQKENI. V trimming: 4 bases; J trimming: 1 base; junction bases outside the gene matches: 8. The CDR3 spans 16 residues. CDR3 protein: CASSLDRGAVQETQYF. CDR3 DNA sequence: TGTGCCAGCTCACTCGACAGGGGCGCCGTCCAAGAGACCCAGTACTTC.

The chain employs TRBV15 and TRBJ1-2, with 8 nucleotides matching TRBD1. V lost 0 bases to trimming and J lost 8 bases; unmatched junction nucleotides: 8. The V gene's germline CDR1 is LNHNV and CDR2 YYDKDF (reference sequence). The CDR3 is 15 residues long. The chain's CDR3 is CATSRDRGRSQGYTF. The DNA for the CDR3 is TGTGCCACCAGCAGAGACAGGGGGCGTTCGCAAGGCTACACCTTC. Complete variable domain (other parts from reference TRBV15 and TRBJ1-2): DAMVIQNPRYQVTQFGKPVTLSCSQTLNHNVMYWYQQKSSQAPKLLFHYYDKDFNNEADTPDNFQSRRPNTSFCFLDIRSPGLGDTAMYLCATSRDRGRSQGYTFGSGTRLTVV.

A few counts support this clone. CDR3 sequence: CASRTTRGRVNSPLHF. As DNA, the CDR3 is TGTGCCAGCAGAACTACCAGGGGGCGTGTAAATTCACCCCTCCACTTT. The chain recombines TRBV7-2 with TRBJ1-6; 8 bases are shared with TRBD1. CDR3 length: 16 residues. After removal of 6 bases from V and 7 bases from J, the junction contained 11 bases not matched to a gene. Germline V gene lookup returns CDR1 SGHTA and CDR2 FQGNSA.

The chain carries TRBV6-6 and TRBJ1-2; weak D call: TRBD1 (6 bases). Deletions cut 5 bases from V and 1 base from J, with 17 bases between. Germline CDR1 MNHNY, CDR2 SVGAGI (reference sequence). CDR3 length: 16 residues. CDR3 nucleotide sequence: TGTGCCAGCAGTCCGTTAGGGGGACACCGTAACTATGGCTACACCTTC. Amino acids: CASSPLGGHRNYGYTF.

The chain carries TRBV5-4 and TRBJ2-6, with D perhaps given as TRBD1 or TRBD2 (5 bases each). CDR3 length: 17 residues. V shed 0 bases and J shed 4 bases, with 14 bases lying between them. Per germline, CDR1 SGHNT and CDR2 YYREEE (reference sequence). CDR3 residues: CASSLVGEGPGANVLTF. The CDR3 DNA reads as TGTGCCAGCAGCTTGGTGGGTGAGGGGCCCGGGGCCAACGTCCTGACTTTC.

This clone was observed a handful of times. The rearrangement joins TRBV4-2 to TRBJ2-1; tentative D call: TRBD2 (6 bases). This CDR3 is 16 amino acids long. V was trimmed by 4 bases and J by 4 bases, leaving 17 bases between them. Germline CDR1 and CDR2: LGHNA and YNFKEQ. The CDR3 region is CASSRHGGSGYNEQFF. As DNA, the CDR3 is TGTGCCAGCAGCCGACATGGGGGGAGCGGGTACAATGAGCAGTTCTTC.

There are a few counts of this clone. The chain is built from TRBV5-6 and TRBJ2-6; the D is unclear. This CDR3 has 16 amino acids. V was clipped by 0 bases and J by 0 bases, with 7 bases between them. The V gene's germline CDR1 is SGHDT and CDR2 YYEEEE. CDR3 amino acids: CASSLVVSSGANVLTF. DNA for the CDR3: TGTGCCAGCAGCTTGGTTGTGAGCTCTGGGGCCAACGTCCTGACTTTC.

J is TRBJ1-2 and V is TRBV6-6; tentative D call: TRBD1 (6 bases). The CDR3 sequence is 13 residues long. V lost 5 bases and J lost 6, with 13 bases in between. Germline V gives CDR1 MNHNY, CDR2 SVGAGI (reference sequence). This CDR3 is CASSTPGGNGYTF. DNA of the CDR3: TGTGCCAGCAGTACACCCGGGGGCAATGGCTACACCTTC.

The chain combines TRBV28 with TRBJ2-4; D unclear. Germline V gene sequence: CDR1 MDHEN, CDR2 SYDVKM. The CDR3 is 16 residues long. V was clipped by 5 bases and J by 0 bases, with 14 bases between them. The CDR3 DNA reads as TGTGCCAGCAGTCCCTCAGGTGTTCTAGCCAAAAACATTCAGTACTTC. Translation gives CASSPSGVLAKNIQYF.

This chain links TRBV28 with TRBJ1-1; D remains ambiguous. The CDR3 is 13 amino acids. CDR1 is MDHEN, CDR2 SYDVKM, per germline. Trimming shortened V by 6 bases and J by 1 base, and 9 bases separated the two germline ends. This CDR3 is CASSPFENTEAFF. Written as DNA, the CDR3 is TGTGCCAGCAGCCCCTTTGAGAACACTGAAGCTTTCTTT.

This clone was observed a few times. V is TRBV7-6 and J is TRBJ2-5; 8 bases fit TRBD1. The V and J ends lost 5 bases and 3 bases, in that order; junction bases with no gene match: 5. The CDR3 is made up of 14 amino acids. Per the germline V gene, CDR1 is SGHVS and CDR2 is FNYEAQ. The CDR3 DNA reads as TGTGCCAGCAGCCCTGGACAGGGAGAAGAGACCCAGTACTTC. Amino acids: CASSPGQGEETQYF.

This clone was seen a few times. The chain recombines TRBV30 with TRBJ1-1; no clear D. This CDR3 region has 13 residues. CDR1 and CDR2 from the germline V gene are GTSNPN and SVGIG (reference sequence). The ends were cut back, 0 bases at V and 5 bases at J, with 10 bases in the middle. The CDR3 here is CAWSVGRETEAFF. DNA of the CDR3: TGTGCCTGGAGTGTAGGAAGGGAGACTGAAGCTTTCTTT.

V gene TRBV6-5 combines with J gene TRBJ1-2, with D unresolved. V lost 2 bases to trimming and J lost 4 bases, with 11 bases between them. The length of the CDR3 is 14 residues. Germline V lookup: CDR1 MNHEY, CDR2 SVGAGI. The CDR3 DNA sequence: TGTGCCAGCAGTTACGCGGGGAGGATCTATGGCTACACCTTC. It is translated as CASSYAGRIYGYTF.

This chain links TRBV5-1 with TRBJ1-1; D gene uncertain. Germline assignment: CDR1 SGHRS and CDR2 YFSETQ. Trimming took 2 bases from V and 1 from J, leaving 9 bases between them. The CDR3 sequence is 14 residues long. CDR3 residues: CASSLTSSNTEAFF. CDR3 sequence (DNA): TGCGCCAGCAGCTTAACCTCGTCGAACACTGAAGCTTTCTTT.

This clone was observed a few times. V and J are TRBV7-8 and TRBJ2-5, with D hard to call. The J call is doubtful: the DNA matches TRBJ2-7 better. The CDR3 spans 13 residues. Germline assignment: CDR1 SGHVS and CDR2 FQNEAQ. This chain's CDR3 is CASSPPGRYEQYF. For the CDR3, the DNA is TGTGCCAGCAGCCCCCCTGGGCGGTACGAGCAGTACTTC.

This rearrangement joins TRBV20-1 to TRBJ1-1, with 9 bases matching TRBD1. V shed 6 bases and J 6 bases; nucleotides not matched to a gene: 2. There are 11 residues in the CDR3. In germline, CDR1 is DFQATT, CDR2 SNEGSKA (reference sequence). The CDR3: CSARTGAEAFF. CDR3 bases: TGCAGTGCAAGGACAGGGGCTGAAGCTTTCTTT.

This chain connects TRBV5-4 to TRBJ2-5; D might be TRBD2 (7 bases). V was shortened by 4 bases and J by 5 bases, with 18 bases between the two germline ends. Germline CDR1 is SGHNT and CDR2 is YYREEE (reference sequence). The CDR3 runs 15 residues. Here the CDR3 reads CASSGPTGGRETQYF. CDR3 nucleotides: TGTGCCAGCAGCGGCCCAACCGGGGGGCGGGAGACCCAGTACTTC.

The chain carries TRBV10-2 and TRBJ2-5; D not certain. The CDR3 is 11 residues long. Germline values: CDR1 WSHSY, CDR2 SAAADI. V was trimmed by 7 bases and J by 5 bases, leaving 8 bases between them. CDR3 region: CASTVGETQYF. The CDR3 DNA is TGCGCCAGCACGGTCGGCGAGACCCAGTACTTC.

The chain uses TRBV18 and TRBJ1-5; D is uncertain. Trimming removed 2 bases from V and 4 bases from J, with 6 bases in between. The CDR3 sequence is 13 residues long. Germline V lookup: CDR1 KGHSH, CDR2 LQKENI. DNA for the CDR3: TGTGCCAGCTCACCATCGGAGAATCAGCCCCAGCATTTT. Protein: CASSPSENQPQHF. The full variable domain, in which reference TRBV18 and TRBJ1-5 provide the parts outside the CDR3, is NAGVMQNPRHLVRRRGQEARLRCSPMKGHSHVYWYRQLPEEGLKFMVYLQKENIIDESGMPKERFSAEFPKEGPSILRIQQVVRGDSAAYFCASSPSENQPQHFGDGTRLSIL.

The sample holds a few counts of this clone. V usage is TRBV5-6 and J usage is TRBJ2-6; possibly TRBD1 for D (6 bases). The CDR3 runs 15 residues. Trimming cost V 2 bases and J 2 bases, with 8 bases left between them. Germline loops: CDR1 SGHDT, CDR2 YYEEEE. CDR3 nucleotide sequence: TGTGCCAGCAGCTTTACAGGGACTGGGGCCAACGTCCTGACTTTC. It specifies CASSFTGTGANVLTF. Using reference TRBV5-6 and TRBJ2-6 for the parts outside the CDR3, the full variable domain is DAGVTQSPTHLIKTRGQQVTLRCSPKSGHDTVSWYQQALGQGPQFIFQYYEEEERQRGNFPDRFSGHQFPNYSSELNVNALLLGDSALYLCASSFTGTGANVLTFGAGSRLTVL.

The chain uses TRBV5-6 and TRBJ1-6; TRBD1 matches 8 bases. This CDR3 comprises 16 residues. Germline V gives CDR1 SGHDT, CDR2 YYEEEE. J gave up 9 bases and V 0 bases, and 8 bases lay outside the gene matches. The CDR3 is CASSLAGSTGGSPLHF. The CDR3, as DNA: TGTGCCAGCAGCTTGGCCGGGAGTACAGGGGGTTCACCCCTCCACTTT.

This clone has only a few counts. The rearrangement joins TRBV7-2 to TRBJ1-2, with D uncertain. CDR3 length: 15 residues. The germline V gene has CDR1 SGHTA and CDR2 FQGNSA. Deletions cut 3 bases from V and 7 bases from J, with 18 bases between. CDR3: CASSFRQIPLGGYTF. The CDR3 region has the DNA TGTGCCAGCAGCTTTCGGCAGATCCCTTTAGGTGGCTACACCTTC.